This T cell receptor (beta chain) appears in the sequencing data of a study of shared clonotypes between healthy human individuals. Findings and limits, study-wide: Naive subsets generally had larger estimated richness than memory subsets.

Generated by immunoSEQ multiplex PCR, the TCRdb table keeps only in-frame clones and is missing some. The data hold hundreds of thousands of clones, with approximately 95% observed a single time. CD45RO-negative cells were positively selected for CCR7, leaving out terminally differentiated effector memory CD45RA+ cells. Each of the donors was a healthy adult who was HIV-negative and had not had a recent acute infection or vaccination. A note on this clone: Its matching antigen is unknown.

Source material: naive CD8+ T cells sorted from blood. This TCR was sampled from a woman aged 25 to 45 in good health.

CDR3 nucleotides: TGTGCCAGCAGCCAAGAGCTAGGCCAGCACCGGGAGACCCAGTACTTC. It codes for CASSQELGQHRETQYF. V and J are TRBV4-2 and TRBJ2-5, with D unclear. Germline CDR1 LGHNA, CDR2 YNFKEQ. The CDR3 contains 16 residues. The V gene lost 0 bases and the J gene lost 5 bases, with 16 bases spanning the gap.